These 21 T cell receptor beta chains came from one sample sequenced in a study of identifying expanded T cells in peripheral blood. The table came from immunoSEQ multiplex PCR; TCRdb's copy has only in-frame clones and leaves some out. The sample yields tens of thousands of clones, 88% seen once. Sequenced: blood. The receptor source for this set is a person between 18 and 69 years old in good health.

The CDR3 here is CASSKVRDRDETQYF. CDR3 nucleotides: TGTGCCAGCAGCAAAGTTAGAGACAGGGATGAGACCCAGTACTTC. V gene TRBV21-1 combines with J gene TRBJ2-5; TRBD1, as called in the table, went unchecked against the DNA. TRBV21-1 is a known pseudogene. The CDR3 has 15 amino acids.

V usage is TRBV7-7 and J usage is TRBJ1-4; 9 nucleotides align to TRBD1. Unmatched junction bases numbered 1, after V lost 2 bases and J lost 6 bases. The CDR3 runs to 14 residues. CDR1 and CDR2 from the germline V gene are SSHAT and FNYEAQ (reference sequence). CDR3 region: CASSLTGGDEKLFF. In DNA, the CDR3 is TGTGCCAGCAGCTTAACAGGGGGCGATGAAAAACTGTTTTTT.

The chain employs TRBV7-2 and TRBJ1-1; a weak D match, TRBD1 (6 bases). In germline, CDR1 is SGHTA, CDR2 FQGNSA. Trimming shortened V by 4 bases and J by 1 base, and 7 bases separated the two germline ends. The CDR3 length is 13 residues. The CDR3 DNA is TGTGCCAGCAGCTCCAGGGGGAACACTGAAGCTTTCTTT. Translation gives CASSSRGNTEAFF. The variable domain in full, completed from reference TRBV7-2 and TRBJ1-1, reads GAGVSQSPSNKVTEKGKDVELRCDPISGHTALYWYRQSLGQGLEFLIYFQGNSAPDKSGLPSDRFSAERTGGSVSTLTIQRTQQEDSAVYLCASSSRGNTEAFFGQGTRLTVV.

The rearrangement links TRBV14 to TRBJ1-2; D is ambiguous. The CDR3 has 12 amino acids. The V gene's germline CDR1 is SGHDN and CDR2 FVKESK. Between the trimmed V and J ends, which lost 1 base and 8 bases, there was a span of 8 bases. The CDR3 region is CASSQVSLGYTF. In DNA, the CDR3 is TGTGCCAGCAGCCAAGTGTCCCTAGGCTACACCTTC.

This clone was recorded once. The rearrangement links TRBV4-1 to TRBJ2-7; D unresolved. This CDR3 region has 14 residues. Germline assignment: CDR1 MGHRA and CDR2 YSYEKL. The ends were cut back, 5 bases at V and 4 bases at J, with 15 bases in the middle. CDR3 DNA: TGCGCCAGCAGCTCCCGACTCGAGTGGTACGAGCAGTACTTC. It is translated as CASSSRLEWYEQYF.

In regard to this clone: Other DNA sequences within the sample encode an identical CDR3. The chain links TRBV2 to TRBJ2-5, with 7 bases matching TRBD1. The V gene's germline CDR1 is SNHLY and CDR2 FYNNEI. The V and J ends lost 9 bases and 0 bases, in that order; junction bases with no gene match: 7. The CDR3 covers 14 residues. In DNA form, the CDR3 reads TGTGCCAGTATGACAGGGAACAACCAAGAGACCCAGTACTTC. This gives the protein CASMTGNNQETQYF.

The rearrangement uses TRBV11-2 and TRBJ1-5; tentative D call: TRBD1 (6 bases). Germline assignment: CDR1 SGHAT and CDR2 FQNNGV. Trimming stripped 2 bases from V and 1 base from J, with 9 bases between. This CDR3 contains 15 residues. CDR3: CASSLRRGSNQPQHF. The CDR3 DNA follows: TGTGCCAGCAGCTTACGGAGGGGGAGCAATCAGCCCCAGCATTTT.

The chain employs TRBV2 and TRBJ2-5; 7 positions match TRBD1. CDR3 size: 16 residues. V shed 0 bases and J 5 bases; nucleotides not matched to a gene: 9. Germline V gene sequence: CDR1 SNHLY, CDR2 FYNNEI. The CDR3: CASSEARQGGVETQYF. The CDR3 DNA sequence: TGTGCCAGCAGTGAAGCCCGACAGGGTGGCGTGGAGACCCAGTACTTC.

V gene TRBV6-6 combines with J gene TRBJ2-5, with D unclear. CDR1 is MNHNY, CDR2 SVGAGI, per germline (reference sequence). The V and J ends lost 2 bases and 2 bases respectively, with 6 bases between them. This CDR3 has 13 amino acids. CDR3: CASSYQLQETQYF. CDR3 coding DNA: TGTGCCAGCAGTTACCAGCTTCAAGAGACCCAGTACTTC.

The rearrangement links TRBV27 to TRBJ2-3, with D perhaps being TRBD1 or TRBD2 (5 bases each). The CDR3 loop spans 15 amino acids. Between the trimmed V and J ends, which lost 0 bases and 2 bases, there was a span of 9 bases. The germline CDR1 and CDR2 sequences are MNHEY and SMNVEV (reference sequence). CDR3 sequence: CASSLSGTHTDTQYF. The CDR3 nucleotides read TGTGCCAGCAGTTTATCGGGGACCCACACAGATACGCAGTATTTT.

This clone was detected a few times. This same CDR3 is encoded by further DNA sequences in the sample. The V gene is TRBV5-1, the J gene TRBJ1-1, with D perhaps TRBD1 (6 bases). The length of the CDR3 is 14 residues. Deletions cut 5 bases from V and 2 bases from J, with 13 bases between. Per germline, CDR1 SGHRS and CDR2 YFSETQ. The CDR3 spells CASSPGTSNTEAFF. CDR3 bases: TGCGCCAGCAGTCCTGGGACATCTAACACTGAAGCTTTCTTT.

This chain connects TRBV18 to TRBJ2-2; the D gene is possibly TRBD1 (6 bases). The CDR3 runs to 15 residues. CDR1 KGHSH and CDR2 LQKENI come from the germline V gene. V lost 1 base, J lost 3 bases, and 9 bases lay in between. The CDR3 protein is CASSPQDSYTGELFF. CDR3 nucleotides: TGTGCCAGCTCACCACAGGACAGCTACACCGGGGAGCTGTTTTTT.

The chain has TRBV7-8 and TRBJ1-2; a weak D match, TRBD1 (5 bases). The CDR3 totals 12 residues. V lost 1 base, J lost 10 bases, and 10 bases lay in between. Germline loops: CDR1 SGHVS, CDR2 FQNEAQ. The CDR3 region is CASSLGRQNYTF. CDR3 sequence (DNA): TGTGCCAGCAGCTTAGGGCGACAGAACTACACCTTC.

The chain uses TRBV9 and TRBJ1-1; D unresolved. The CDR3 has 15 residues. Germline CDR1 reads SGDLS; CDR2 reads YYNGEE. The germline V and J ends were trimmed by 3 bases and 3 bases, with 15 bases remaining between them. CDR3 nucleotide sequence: TGTGCCAGCAGCGAGAGGGAGGCCAGTTACACTGAAGCTTTCTTT. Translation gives CASSEREASYTEAFF.

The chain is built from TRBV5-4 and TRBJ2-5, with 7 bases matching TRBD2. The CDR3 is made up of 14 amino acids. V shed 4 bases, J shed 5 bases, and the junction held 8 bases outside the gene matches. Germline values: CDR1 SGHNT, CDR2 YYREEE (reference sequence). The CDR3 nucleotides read TGTGCCAGCAGCCCCTCGCTAGCGGTTGAGACCCAGTACTTC. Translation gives CASSPSLAVETQYF.

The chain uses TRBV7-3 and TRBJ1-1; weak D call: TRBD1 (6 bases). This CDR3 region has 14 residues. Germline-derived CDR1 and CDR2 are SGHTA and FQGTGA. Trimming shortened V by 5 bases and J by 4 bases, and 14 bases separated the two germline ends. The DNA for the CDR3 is TGTGCCAGCAGCCCACATCAGGGGAGCACTGAAGCTTTCTTT. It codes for CASSPHQGSTEAFF.

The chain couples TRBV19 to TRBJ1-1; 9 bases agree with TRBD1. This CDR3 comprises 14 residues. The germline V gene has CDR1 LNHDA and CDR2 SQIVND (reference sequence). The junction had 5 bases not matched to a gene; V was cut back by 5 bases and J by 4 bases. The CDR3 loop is CASSPGQGSTEAFF. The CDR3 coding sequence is TGTGCCAGTAGTCCCGGACAGGGGAGCACTGAAGCTTTCTTT.

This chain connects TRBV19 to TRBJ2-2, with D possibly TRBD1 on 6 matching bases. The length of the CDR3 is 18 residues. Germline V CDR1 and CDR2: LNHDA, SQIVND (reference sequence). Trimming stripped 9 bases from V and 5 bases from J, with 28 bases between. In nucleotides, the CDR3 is TGTGCCAGCCGGGACACAAAAGCCAGGGTTTTTTGGACCGGGGAGCTGTTTTTT. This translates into CASRDTKARVFWTGELFF.

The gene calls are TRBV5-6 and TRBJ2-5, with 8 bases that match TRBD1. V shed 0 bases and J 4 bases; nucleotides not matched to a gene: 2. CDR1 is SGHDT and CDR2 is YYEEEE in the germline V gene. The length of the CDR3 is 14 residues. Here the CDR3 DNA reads TGTGCCAGCAGCTTGGCGACAGGGGTAGAGACCCAGTACTTC. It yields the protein CASSLATGVETQYF. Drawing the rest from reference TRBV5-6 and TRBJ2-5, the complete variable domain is DAGVTQSPTHLIKTRGQQVTLRCSPKSGHDTVSWYQQALGQGPQFIFQYYEEEERQRGNFPDRFSGHQFPNYSSELNVNALLLGDSALYLCASSLATGVETQYFGPGTRLLVL.

CDR3 in amino acids: CASGLFRQGQHEQYF. CDR3 nucleotides: TGTGCTAGTGGTTTGTTCCGACAGGGTCAGCACGAGCAGTACTTC. V usage is TRBV12-5 and J usage is TRBJ2-7, with 7 bases lining up with TRBD1. Germline CDR1 reads LGHNT; CDR2 reads FRNRAP. This CDR3 has 15 amino acids. The ends lost 2 bases at V and 5 bases at J; junction bases unmatched: 9.

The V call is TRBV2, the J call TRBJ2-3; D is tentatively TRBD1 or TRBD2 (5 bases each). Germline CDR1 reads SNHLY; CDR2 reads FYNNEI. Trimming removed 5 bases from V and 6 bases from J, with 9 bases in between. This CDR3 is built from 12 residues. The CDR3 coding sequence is TGTGCCAGCAGTCCAGGGACCGATACGCAGTATTTT. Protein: CASSPGTDTQYF.